Presented here are 17 T cell receptor beta chains from one specimen sequenced in a study of CD8 T cells in Susac syndrome. RNA was extracted with the RNeasy kit, and a quantity of roughly 0.5 to 1 ug was reverse transcribed using random hexamers. TCRdb reprocessed the immunoSEQ multiplex PCR reads with MiXCR, giving one entry per CDR3 protein. The sample yields 200,000 to 250,000 distinct CDR3 sequences, approximately 95% seen once. The sample taken for sequencing was CD4+ T cells from PBMCs. The receptor source for this set is a human donor with multiple sclerosis.

The chain joins TRBV29-1 to TRBJ1-5, with D uncertain. V lost 4 bases to trimming and J lost 3 bases, with 10 bases between them. The CDR3 spans 13 residues. Per germline, CDR1 SQVTM and CDR2 ANQGSEA. The chain's CDR3 is CSVGSGTNQPQHF. In nucleotides, the CDR3 is TGCAGCGTTGGTTCGGGTACCAATCAGCCCCAGCATTTT.

The chain uses TRBV20-1 and TRBJ2-5, with D uncertain. The closer fit of TRBJ2-4 to the DNA end suggests the J call may be wrong. The germline gives CDR1 DFQATT, CDR2 SNEGSKA (reference sequence). The CDR3 has 11 amino acids. This CDR3 is CSALILYIQYF. DNA for the CDR3: TGCAGTGCCCTTATCCTCTACATTCAGTACTTC.

The CDR3 is CASSATGTSVGTQYF. The CDR3 DNA reads TGTGCCAGCAGTGCCACCGGGACTAGCGTCGGGACCCAGTACTTC. This chain links TRBV25-1 with TRBJ2-5; 10 bases match TRBD2. The CDR3 length is 15 residues. Germline assignment: CDR1 MGHDK and CDR2 SYGVNS. The V gene end was trimmed by 4 bases and the J gene end by 7 bases; junction bases not matched to a gene: 9.

The chain employs TRBV30 and TRBJ1-1; possible D gene TRBD1, 6 bases. CDR3 size: 14 residues. Trimming shortened V by 3 bases and J by 6 bases, and 17 bases separated the two germline ends. CDR1 and CDR2 (germline): GTSNPN, SVGIG (reference sequence). The CDR3: CAWRETGRGSEAFF. Written as DNA, the CDR3 is TGTGCCTGGAGAGAAACAGGGAGAGGCTCTGAAGCTTTCTTT. The variable domain in full, with the rest retrieved from reference TRBV30 and TRBJ1-1, is SQTIHQWPATLVQPVGSPLSLECTVEGTSNPNLYWYRQAAGRGLQLLFYSVGIGQISSEVPQNLSASRPQDRQFILSSKKLLLSDSGFYLCAWRETGRGSEAFFGQGTRLTVV.

The chain recombines TRBV3-1 with TRBJ2-3; possible D gene TRBD2, 6 bases. CDR1 is LGHDT, CDR2 YNNKEL, per germline (reference sequence). CDR3 length: 16 amino acids. V was cut by 5 bases and J by 0 bases, with 15 bases left in between. The DNA of the CDR3 is TGTGCCAGCAGCAAAATTAGCGGCAAAAGCACAGATACGCAGTATTTT. As protein: CASSKISGKSTDTQYF.

The chain is built from TRBV25-1 and TRBJ1-2, with D perhaps TRBD1 (5 bases). Germline-derived CDR1 and CDR2 are MGHDK and SYGVNS. Trimming stripped 2 bases from V and 6 bases from J, with 10 bases between. There are 13 residues in the CDR3. CDR3 nucleotide sequence: TGTGCCAGCAGTGAACGGGGGTTAGATGGCTACACCTTC. It encodes CASSERGLDGYTF.

This sequence joins TRBV18 and TRBJ1-2, with TRBD1 matching 9 bases. Germline V gene sequence: CDR1 KGHSH, CDR2 LQKENI. J gave up 2 bases and V 5 bases, and 9 bases lay outside the gene matches. The CDR3 totals 16 residues. The CDR3 bases are TGTGCCAGCTCATCAAACACCGGGACAGGGAACTATGGCTACACCTTC. This translates into CASSSNTGTGNYGYTF. The full variable domain, with the rest looked up from reference TRBV18 and TRBJ1-2, is NAGVMQNPRHLVRRRGQEARLRCSPMKGHSHVYWYRQLPEEGLKFMVYLQKENIIDESGMPKERFSAEFPKEGPSILRIQQVVRGDSAAYFCASSSNTGTGNYGYTFGSGTRLTVV.

V and J are TRBV14 and TRBJ1-2; D unclear. The germline CDR1 and CDR2 sequences are SGHDN and FVKESK. There are 15 residues in the CDR3. The V end lost 0 bases, the J end lost 4 bases, and 12 bases lay between the germline ends. This chain's CDR3 is CASSQDALFGYGYTF. In DNA, the CDR3 is TGTGCCAGCAGCCAAGATGCCCTTTTTGGCTATGGCTACACCTTC. Full variable domain (outside the CDR3, taken from reference TRBV14 and TRBJ1-2): EAGVTQFPSHSVIEKGQTVTLRCDPISGHDNLYWYRRVMGKEIKFLLHFVKESKQDESGMPNNRFLAERTGGTYSTLKVQPAELEDSGVYFCASSQDALFGYGYTFGSGTRLTVV.

The rearrangement links TRBV9 to TRBJ2-1, with a possible D match to TRBD2 (5 bases). The germline V gene has CDR1 SGDLS and CDR2 YYNGEE. The V end lost 0 bases, the J end lost 4 bases, and 11 bases lay between the germline ends. This CDR3 has 15 amino acids. In DNA, the CDR3 is TGTGCCAGCAGCGTAGGGGCTAGCTGGTACAATGAGCAGTTCTTC. Translating it yields CASSVGASWYNEQFF.

The CDR3 is CSVEARGSGRADTQYF. The CDR3 nucleotides read TGCAGCGTTGAAGCCCGGGGTAGCGGGAGGGCCGATACGCAGTATTTT. The chain is built from TRBV29-1 and TRBJ2-3; 11 bases map to TRBD2. Germline loops: CDR1 SQVTM, CDR2 ANQGSEA. CDR3 size: 16 residues. V was pared by 1 base and J by 6 bases, with 9 bases of the junction left unmatched.

The chain combines TRBV7-3 with TRBJ2-7, with TRBD2 identical over 8 bases. CDR1 and CDR2 (germline): SGHTA, FQGTGA. This CDR3 contains 13 residues. The J segment lost 5 bases and the V segment lost 2 bases, leaving 2 bases of the junction unmatched. The CDR3 protein is CASSLRGGDEQYF. Here the CDR3 DNA reads TGTGCCAGCAGCTTACGGGGGGGCGACGAGCAGTACTTC.

V gene TRBV3-1 combines with J gene TRBJ1-1, with D uncertain. The CDR3 totals 13 residues. Trimming removed 4 bases at V and 6 bases at J, with 12 bases between. Germline-derived CDR1 and CDR2 are LGHDT and YNNKEL (reference sequence). The chain's CDR3 is CASSPPSNPEAFF. The CDR3 DNA reads as TGTGCCAGCAGCCCCCCTAGCAATCCTGAAGCTTTCTTT.

This chain uses TRBV20-1 with TRBJ1-1, with 9 bases that match TRBD1. J was trimmed by 11 bases and V by 1 base; bases with no gene match: 8. The CDR3 contains 13 residues. In germline, CDR1 is DFQATT, CDR2 SNEGSKA (reference sequence). CDR3 protein: CSARGTGVDRAFF. CDR3 nucleotides: TGCAGTGCTAGAGGGACAGGGGTAGATCGGGCTTTCTTT.

This CDR3 is CAWSLLAGVADTQYF. The CDR3 coding sequence is TGTGCCTGGAGTTTACTAGCGGGAGTCGCAGATACGCAGTATTTT. J is TRBJ2-3 and V is TRBV30, with 11 bases lining up with TRBD2. The CDR3 is 15 amino acids. V lost 2 bases to trimming and J lost 4 bases; unmatched junction nucleotides: 5. Germline V gene data show CDR1 as GTSNPN and CDR2 as SVGIG (reference sequence).

This chain connects TRBV6-5 to TRBJ2-5; D is possibly TRBD1 or TRBD2 (6 bases each). V gave up 6 bases and J gave up 3 bases, with 11 bases separating them. The CDR3 extends over 13 amino acids. Germline values: CDR1 MNHEY, CDR2 SVGAGI. The CDR3 region has the DNA TGTGCCAGCAGCCCAGGGGAGGAAGAGACCCAGTACTTC. Protein sequence: CASSPGEEETQYF.

The chain joins TRBV5-4 to TRBJ2-1; weak D call: TRBD1 (6 bases). Germline values: CDR1 SGHNT, CDR2 YYREEE (reference sequence). CDR3 length: 15 residues. V was trimmed by 5 bases and J by 1 base, leaving 13 bases between them. The CDR3 region is CASSTQQGSYNEQFF. CDR3 coding DNA: TGTGCCAGCAGTACCCAACAGGGATCCTACAATGAGCAGTTCTTC.

The chain carries TRBV29-1 and TRBJ1-1; a weak D match, TRBD1 (5 bases). CDR3 length equals 13 residues. V was trimmed by 4 bases and J by 0 bases, leaving 9 bases between them. Germline loops: CDR1 SQVTM, CDR2 ANQGSEA. This chain's CDR3 is CSVGQQVNTEAFF. For the CDR3, the DNA is TGCAGCGTTGGACAGCAAGTGAACACTGAAGCTTTCTTT.